The 30 T cell receptor beta chains below come from one sample, sequenced in a study of T cells in Graves' hyperthyroidism and ophthalmopathy. It was RNA transcripts that yielded the amplified TCR beta CDR3 regions. Researchers ran a first-round RT-PCR on the TCR CDR3 using the HTBI primer set. TCRdb fed the multiplex PCR reads into MiXCR, producing one record per CDR3 protein. The sample shows over 550,000 distinct CDR3 sequences, approximately 15% of them seen only once. Sequences were obtained from blood. The receptors were sampled from a woman aged 18-29 years with Graves' hyperthyroidism.

The chain has TRBV12-3 or TRBV12-4 and TRBJ2-3; D unclear. The CDR3 is made up of 13 amino acids. V lost 2 bases to trimming and J lost 14 bases, with 17 bases between them. DNA for the CDR3: TGTGCCAGCAGTTTAATAGGACGACGGTTAACGTATTTT. Residues: CASSLIGRRLTYF.

This clonotype was seen at least ten times. The chain uses TRBV2 and TRBJ1-5, with D tentatively TRBD1 (6 bases). CDR1 and CDR2 (germline): SNHLY, FYNNEI. The CDR3 sequence is 15 residues long. Trimming left V 7 bases short and J 0 bases short, with 13 bases between. The CDR3 DNA reads as TGTGCCAGCATCGGGTGGGACACTAGCAATCAGCCCCAGCATTTT. Encoded protein: CASIGWDTSNQPQHF.

The sample holds many counts of this clonotype. The chain is built from TRBV20-1 and TRBJ2-7, with D possibly matching TRBD2 (5 bases). The germline CDR1 and CDR2 sequences are DFQATT and SNEGSKA (reference sequence). The CDR3 consists of 13 residues. Trimming removed 0 bases from V and 2 bases from J, with 8 bases in between. In nucleotides, the CDR3 is TGCAGTGCTAGAGAGCGGGCCACCTACGAGCAGTACTTC. Translation: CSARERATYEQYF.

This clonotype was observed a few times. V gene TRBV3-1 combines with J gene TRBJ2-4; D remains unclear. CDR3 size: 14 residues. The V gene's germline CDR1 is LGHDT and CDR2 YNNKEL (reference sequence). Trimming pared 3 bases from V and 0 bases from J, leaving 6 bases between. CDR3: CASSHQLAKNIQYF. CDR3 DNA: TGTGCCAGCAGCCACCAGTTAGCCAAAAACATTCAGTACTTC.

In regard to this clonotype: A much larger clonotype is one base distant, so this may be a read error. This sequence joins TRBV7-2 and TRBJ2-7, with D tentatively TRBD2 (5 bases). The CDR3 is 14 amino acids. Germline loops: CDR1 SGHTA, CDR2 FQGNSA. The CDR3 is CASSQVNTDYKQYF. DNA of the CDR3: TGTGCCAGCAGCCAAGTCAACACTGACTACAAGCAGTACTTC.

This clonotype was counted a few times. V is TRBV5-1 and J is TRBJ2-2; 7 bases fit TRBD1. This CDR3 has 15 residues. J gave up 4 bases and V 0 bases, and 3 bases lay outside the gene matches. The V gene's germline CDR1 is SGHRS and CDR2 YFSETQ. This CDR3 is CASSLGQGFTGELFF. The CDR3 DNA reads as TGCGCCAGCAGCTTGGGACAGGGATTCACCGGGGAGCTGTTTTTT.

In this sample, this clonotype turned up a few times. The chain links TRBV7-8 to TRBJ2-3; 11 bases agree with TRBD2. Per germline, CDR1 SGHVS and CDR2 FQNEAQ. CDR3 size: 15 residues. With V trimmed by 3 bases and J by 6 bases, 5 bases remained unmatched. CDR3 region: CASSLTSGAGDTQYF. CDR3 DNA: TGTGCCAGCAGCTTGACTAGCGGGGCCGGGGATACGCAGTATTTT.

This clonotype has a count of ten or more. The CDR3 loop reads CASSYFAGQGNTEAFF. The CDR3 DNA sequence: TGTGCCAGCAGTTACTTTGCTGGACAGGGAAACACTGAAGCTTTCTTT. The chain employs TRBV6-5 and TRBJ1-1; 8 bases fit TRBD1. The germline CDR1 and CDR2 sequences are MNHEY and SVGAGI. J was trimmed by 2 bases and V by 1 base; bases with no gene match: 6. The CDR3 runs to 16 residues.

As regards this clonotype: This may stem from a read error, because a much larger clone lies one nucleotide away. The rearrangement uses TRBV20-1 and TRBJ2-3; D might be TRBD2 (5 bases). CDR1 is DFQATT, CDR2 SNEGSKA, per germline (reference sequence). The CDR3 length is 16 residues. CDR3 sequence: CSARDPRGLREDTRYF. The DNA of the CDR3 is TGCAGTGCTAGAGATCCCCGCGGCCTCCGGGAAGATACGCGGTATTTT.

This clonotype showed up just a few times. This sequence joins TRBV10-3 and TRBJ2-7, with unresolved D. This CDR3 contains 11 residues. Germline CDR1 and CDR2: ENHRY and SYGVKD. Between the trimmed V and J ends, which lost 10 bases and 5 bases, there was a span of 12 bases. CDR3 region: CATSDPDEQYF. CDR3 DNA sequence: TGTGCCACCTCGGACCCAGACGAGCAGTACTTC.

This clonotype was recorded at least ten times. CDR3 residues: CASRRTGGYDEQYF. The CDR3, as DNA: TGCGCCAGCAGGAGAACAGGGGGCTACGACGAGCAGTACTTC. The J gene is TRBJ2-7, the V gene TRBV4-1; 9 bases are a match to TRBD1. Germline V gene data show CDR1 as MGHRA and CDR2 as YSYEKL. The J segment lost 5 bases and the V segment lost 6 bases, leaving 8 bases of the junction unmatched. CDR3 size: 14 residues.

J is TRBJ2-1 and V is TRBV20-1; the D gene is possibly TRBD2 (7 bases). V lost 5 bases and J 10 bases, leaving 21 bases between the germline ends. Germline CDR1 reads DFQATT; CDR2 reads SNEGSKA (reference sequence). This CDR3 spans 14 amino acids. This CDR3 is CSAGRGAGASEQFF. The CDR3 DNA reads TGCAGTGCTGGCCGGGGGGCGGGAGCAAGCGAGCAGTTCTTC.

This clonotype was seen a few times. The chain joins TRBV4-1 to TRBJ2-1; D is ambiguous. CDR1 and CDR2 from the germline V gene are MGHRA and YSYEKL. This CDR3 has 14 residues. V lost 3 bases and J 0 bases, leaving 6 bases between the germline ends. DNA of the CDR3: TGCGCCAGCAGCCACCCTAGCTCCTACAATGAGCAGTTCTTC. Protein sequence: CASSHPSSYNEQFF.

This clonotype came up many times. This chain joins TRBV5-5 and TRBJ1-2, with TRBD1 matching over 10 bases. CDR1 is SGHKS and CDR2 is YYEKEE in the germline V gene (reference sequence). Trimming cost V 4 bases and J 4 bases; bases outside gene matches: 4. CDR3 length: 14 amino acids. The CDR3 DNA is TGTGCCAGCAGCACGGGACAGGGGCCCTATGGCTACACCTTC. This translates into CASSTGQGPYGYTF.

The V gene is TRBV6-2 or TRBV6-3, the J gene TRBJ2-1, with 9 bases aligning to TRBD1. The trim removed 4 bases at V and 2 bases at J, leaving 3 bases unmatched. Per germline, CDR1 MNHEY and CDR2 SVGEGT. This CDR3 spans 15 amino acids. CDR3 amino acids: CASSSDRGPYNEQFF. CDR3 DNA: TGTGCCAGCAGTTCGGACAGGGGCCCCTACAATGAGCAGTTCTTC.

This clonotype came up a few times. The V and J genes are TRBV3-1 and TRBJ2-6, with 9 bases lining up with TRBD1. The CDR3 totals 16 residues. The V segment lost 3 bases and the J segment 2 bases; nucleotides outside the gene matches: 2. Per germline, CDR1 LGHDT and CDR2 YNNKEL (reference sequence). CDR3 nucleotides: TGTGCCAGCAGCCAGGACAGGGGAGCTGGGGCCAACGTCCTGACTTTC. Translation gives CASSQDRGAGANVLTF.

The chain links TRBV20-1 to TRBJ2-5; no firm D call. The CDR3 runs to 13 residues. The germline V gene has CDR1 DFQATT and CDR2 SNEGSKA (reference sequence). V was trimmed by 1 base and J by 4 bases, leaving 10 bases between them. CDR3 amino acids: CSARGVALETQYF. CDR3 DNA sequence: TGCAGTGCTAGAGGGGTGGCATTAGAGACCCAGTACTTC.

This chain connects TRBV4-3 to TRBJ2-3, with D perhaps being TRBD1 or TRBD2 (5 bases each). CDR3 length: 18 residues. The germline V gene has CDR1 LGHNA and CDR2 YSLEER. Deletions cut 1 base from V and 4 bases from J, with 21 bases between. CDR3 bases: TGCGCCAGCAGCCAAGGAGCAGCGGCCCTCGAGGGGCCAGATACGCAGTATTTT. It specifies CASSQGAAALEGPDTQYF.

There are a few counts of this clonotype. This chain connects TRBV19 to TRBJ1-2; D call uncertain. Germline V CDR1 and CDR2: LNHDA, SQIVND (reference sequence). Trimming left V 4 bases short and J 5 bases short, with 8 bases between. This CDR3 contains 12 residues. Written as DNA, the CDR3 is TGTGCCAGTAGTACAGCGAGGTATGGCTACACCTTC. Translating it yields CASSTARYGYTF. The entire variable domain, with the rest obtained from reference TRBV19 and TRBJ1-2, is as follows: DGGITQSPKYLFRKEGQNVTLSCEQNLNHDAMYWYRQDPGQGLRLIYYSQIVNDFQKGDIAEGYSVSREKKESFPLTVTSAQKNPTAFYLCASSTARYGYTFGSGTRLTVV.

This clonotype was detected a few times. The chain employs TRBV7-9 and TRBJ1-2; D is unresolved. The CDR3 spans 15 residues. V was trimmed by 6 bases and J by 1 base, leaving 15 bases between them. Germline V gene sequence: CDR1 SEHNR, CDR2 FQNEAQ (reference sequence). DNA of the CDR3: TGTGCCAGCAGTCAAAAGTCAACAGTTAACTATGGCTACACCTTC. It encodes CASSQKSTVNYGYTF.

The sample holds many counts of this clonotype. The V gene is TRBV6-2 or TRBV6-3, the J gene TRBJ2-5; the match to TRBD2 covers 11 bases. Unmatched junction bases numbered 5, after V lost 8 bases and J lost 0 bases. CDR3 length: 15 amino acids. CDR1 is MNHEY and CDR2 is SVGEGT in the germline V gene. The CDR3 is CASLSGLADQETQYF. The CDR3 nucleotides are TGTGCCAGCCTATCGGGACTAGCGGACCAAGAGACCCAGTACTTC.

J is TRBJ2-3 and V is TRBV24-1, with 10 bases that match TRBD2. Germline V gene data show CDR1 as KGHDR and CDR2 as SFDVKD. V trimming: 4 bases; J trimming: 4 bases; junction bases outside the gene matches: 10. This CDR3 is built from 17 residues. The CDR3 DNA sequence: TGTGCCACCAGTGACCCAGCGGGGGGGCGGGCCTCAGATACGCAGTATTTT. Translating gives CATSDPAGGRASDTQYF.

Remarks on this clonotype: A much more abundant neighbour one base away suggests this may be a read error. The rearrangement uses TRBV7-9 and TRBJ2-7; D call uncertain. In germline, CDR1 is SEHNR, CDR2 FQNEAQ (reference sequence). V shed 5 bases and J shed 0 bases, with 11 bases lying between them. CDR3 length equals 14 residues. The CDR3 coding sequence is TGTGCCAGCAGCCCAAAGGACCGCTCCTACGAGCAGTACTTC. It is translated as CASSPKDRSYEQYF.

In this sample, this clonotype turned up many times. This chain joins TRBV12-3 or TRBV12-4 and TRBJ1-5, with 8 bases that match TRBD1. J was trimmed by 4 bases and V by 3 bases; bases with no gene match: 8. The CDR3 contains 16 residues. The CDR3 DNA is TGTGCCAGCAGTTTTCAGCTAACAGGGGGAAATCAGCCCCAGCATTTT. This sequence encodes CASSFQLTGGNQPQHF.

This clonotype was seen ten or more times. The V and J genes are TRBV10-3 and TRBJ2-7, with 11 bases matching TRBD2. The CDR3 contains 15 residues. Losses at the gene ends were 4 bases for V and 5 bases for J; bases not matched to a gene: 7. CDR1 ENHRY and CDR2 SYGVKD come from the germline V gene. The CDR3 region has the DNA TGTGCCATCAGTGGGGTGACTAGCGGGATGGACGAGCAGTACTTC. Its protein is CAISGVTSGMDEQYF.

The V gene is TRBV20-1, the J gene TRBJ2-7; D uncertain. This CDR3 is built from 13 residues. CDR1 is DFQATT, CDR2 SNEGSKA, per germline (reference sequence). Trimming took 3 bases from V and 3 from J, leaving 12 bases between them. Written as DNA, the CDR3 is TGCAGTGCTAGGGAACCTCCCCGCTACGAGCAGTACTTC. Amino acid sequence: CSAREPPRYEQYF.

This clonotype has only a few counts. This rearrangement joins TRBV11-2 to TRBJ2-1, with D unclear. The CDR3 loop spans 16 amino acids. Germline CDR1 is SGHAT and CDR2 is FQNNGV. V gave up 6 bases and J gave up 0 bases, with 15 bases separating them. CDR3 loop: CASRLWRRSSYNEQFF. The CDR3 coding sequence is TGTGCCAGCAGATTGTGGCGCCGCAGCTCCTACAATGAGCAGTTCTTC.

The chain couples TRBV28 to TRBJ1-1, with 7 bases fitting TRBD1. CDR3 length: 14 residues. Germline V gene sequence: CDR1 MDHEN, CDR2 SYDVKM. V gave up 6 bases and J gave up 6 bases; unmatched junction bases: 10. The CDR3: CASRTGAKSAEAFF. For the CDR3, the DNA is TGTGCCAGCAGAACAGGGGCCAAGTCCGCTGAAGCTTTCTTT.

The chain has TRBV4-1 and TRBJ2-7; 10 bases fit TRBD2. With V trimmed by 4 bases and J by 4 bases, 7 bases remained unmatched. The CDR3 sequence is 15 residues long. Per germline, CDR1 MGHRA and CDR2 YSYEKL. CDR3 sequence reads: CASSPLAGVSYEQYF. In DNA, the CDR3 is TGCGCCAGCAGCCCTCTAGCGGGAGTCAGTTACGAGCAGTACTTC.

The chain has TRBV4-3 and TRBJ2-2; TRBD1 matches at 7 bases. Germline CDR1 and CDR2: LGHNA and YSLEER. After removal of 1 base from V and 5 bases from J, the junction contained 4 bases not matched to a gene. The CDR3 has 15 residues. CDR3 bases: TGCGCCAGCAGCCAAGGCGACAGGGTTACCGGGGAGCTGTTTTTT. Encoded protein: CASSQGDRVTGELFF.